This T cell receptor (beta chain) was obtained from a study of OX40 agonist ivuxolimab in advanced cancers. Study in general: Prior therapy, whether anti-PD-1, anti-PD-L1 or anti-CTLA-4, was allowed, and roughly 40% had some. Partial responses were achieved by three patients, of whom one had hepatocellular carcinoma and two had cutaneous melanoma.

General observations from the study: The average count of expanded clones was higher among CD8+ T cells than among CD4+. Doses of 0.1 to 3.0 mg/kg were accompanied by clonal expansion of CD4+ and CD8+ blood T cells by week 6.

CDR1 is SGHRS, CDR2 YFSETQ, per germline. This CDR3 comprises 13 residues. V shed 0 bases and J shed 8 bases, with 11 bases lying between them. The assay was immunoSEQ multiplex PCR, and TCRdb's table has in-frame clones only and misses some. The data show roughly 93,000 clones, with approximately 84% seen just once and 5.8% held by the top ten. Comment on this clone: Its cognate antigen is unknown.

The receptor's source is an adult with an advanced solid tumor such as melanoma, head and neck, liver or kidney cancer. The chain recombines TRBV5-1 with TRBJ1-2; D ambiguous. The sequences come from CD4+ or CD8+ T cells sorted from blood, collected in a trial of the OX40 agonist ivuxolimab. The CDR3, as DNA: TGCGCCAGCAGCTTGGAGGCCACGGGGGGCTACACCTTC. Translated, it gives CASSLEATGGYTF.